Sequencing of this T cell receptor (beta chain) was carried out in a study of memory CD4+ T cells and cytomegalovirus serostatus. Per the original methods: After removing out-of-frame reads, 2.3 million or so distinct TCRbeta sequences remained. The method was immunoSEQ multiplex PCR; TCRdb's version includes in-frame clones alone and lacks a portion of them. The V and J calls and clone size were taken over from that table, and D and trimming were inferred from the DNA. The data show 75,000 to 90,000 clones, with 80% seen just once and around 0.84% held by the top ten. The CDR3 consists of 13 residues. The germline gives CDR1 MNHNY, CDR2 SVGAGI (reference sequence). V lost 5 bases, J lost 6 bases, and 1 base stayed unmatched. This clone appeared a few times. Single viable CD3+CD4+CD8-CD45RO+ cells were sorted as the memory CD4+ T cells. Donors' CMV status reflects serum IgG against pp150, pp28, p38, p52.

The sequence came from an adult in good health and CMV-seronegative. The chain carries TRBV6-6 and TRBJ1-6; the match to TRBD1 covers 7 bases. Source material: memory CD4+ T cells from blood. The CDR3 spells CASSDRVNSPLHF. In nucleotides, the CDR3 is TGTGCCAGCAGTGACAGGGTTAATTCACCCCTCCACTTT.